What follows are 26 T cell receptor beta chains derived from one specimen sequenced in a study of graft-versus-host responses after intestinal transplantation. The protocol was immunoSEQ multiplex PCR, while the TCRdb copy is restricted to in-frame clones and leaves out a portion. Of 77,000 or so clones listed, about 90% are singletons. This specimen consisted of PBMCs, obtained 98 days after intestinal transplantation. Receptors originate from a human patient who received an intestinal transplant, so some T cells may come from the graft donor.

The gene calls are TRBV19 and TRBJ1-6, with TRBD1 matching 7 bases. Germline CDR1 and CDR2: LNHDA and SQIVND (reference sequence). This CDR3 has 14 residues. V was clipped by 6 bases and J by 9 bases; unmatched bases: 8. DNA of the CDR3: TGTGCCAGTAGCCAAACACAGGGGACTTCACCCCTCCACTTT. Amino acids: CASSQTQGTSPLHF.

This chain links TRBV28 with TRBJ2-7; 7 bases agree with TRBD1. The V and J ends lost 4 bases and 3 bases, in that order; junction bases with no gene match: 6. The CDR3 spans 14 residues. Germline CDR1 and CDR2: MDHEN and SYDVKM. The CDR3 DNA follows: TGTGCCAGCAGTTCCGGGACAGAAGTCTACGAGCAGTACTTC. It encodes CASSSGTEVYEQYF.

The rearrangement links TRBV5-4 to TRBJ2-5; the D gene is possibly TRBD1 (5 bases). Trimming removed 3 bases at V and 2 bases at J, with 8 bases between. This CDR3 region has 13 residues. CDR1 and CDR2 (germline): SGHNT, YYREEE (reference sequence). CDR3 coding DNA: TGTGCCAGCAGCTATGGACAACAAGAGACCCAGTACTTC. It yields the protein CASSYGQQETQYF.

CDR3 in DNA: TGTGCCAGCAGCGCGCGGGGGGGCGACCAAGAGACCCAGTACTTC. This gives the protein CASSARGGDQETQYF. This chain connects TRBV9 to TRBJ2-5, with 9 positions matching TRBD2. V lost 3 bases and J lost 0; bases outside the gene matches: 3. Germline lookup yields CDR1 SGDLS and CDR2 YYNGEE. The CDR3 contains 15 residues.

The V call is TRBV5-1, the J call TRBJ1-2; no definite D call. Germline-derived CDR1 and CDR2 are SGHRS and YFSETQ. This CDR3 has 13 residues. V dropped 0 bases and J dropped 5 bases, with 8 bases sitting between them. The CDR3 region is CASSLENGYGYTF. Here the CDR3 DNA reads TGCGCCAGCAGCTTGGAAAACGGTTATGGCTACACCTTC.

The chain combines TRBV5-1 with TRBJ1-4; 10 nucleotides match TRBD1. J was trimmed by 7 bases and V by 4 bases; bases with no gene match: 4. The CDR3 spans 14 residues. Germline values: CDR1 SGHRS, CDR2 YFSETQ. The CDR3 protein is CASSADRGSEKLFF. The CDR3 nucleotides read TGCGCCAGCAGCGCGGACAGGGGGAGTGAAAAACTGTTTTTT. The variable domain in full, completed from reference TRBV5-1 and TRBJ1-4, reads KAGVTQTPRYLIKTRGQQVTLSCSPISGHRSVSWYQQTPGQGLQFLFEYFSETQRNKGNFPGRFSGRQFSNSRSEMNVSTLELGDSALYLCASSADRGSEKLFFGSGTQLSVL.

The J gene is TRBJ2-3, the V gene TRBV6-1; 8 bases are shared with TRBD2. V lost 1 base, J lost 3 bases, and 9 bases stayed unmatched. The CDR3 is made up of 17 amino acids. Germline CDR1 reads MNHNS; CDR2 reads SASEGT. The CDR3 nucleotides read TGTGCCAGCAGTGAAGAAGGAGCGGGAGTGTGGACAGATACGCAGTATTTT. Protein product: CASSEEGAGVWTDTQYF.

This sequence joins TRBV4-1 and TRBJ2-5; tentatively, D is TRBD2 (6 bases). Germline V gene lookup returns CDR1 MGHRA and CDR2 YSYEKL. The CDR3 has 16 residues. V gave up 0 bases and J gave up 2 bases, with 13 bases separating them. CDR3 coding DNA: TGCGCCAGCAGCCAAGATTTAACTAGCAGTCAAGAGACCCAGTACTTC. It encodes CASSQDLTSSQETQYF.

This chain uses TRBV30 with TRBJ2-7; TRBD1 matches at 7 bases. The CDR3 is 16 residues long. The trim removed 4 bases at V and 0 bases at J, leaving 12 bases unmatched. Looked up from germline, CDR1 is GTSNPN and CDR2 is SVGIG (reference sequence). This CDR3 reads CAWKRGTVDFSYEQYF. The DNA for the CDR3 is TGTGCCTGGAAACGTGGGACAGTAGATTTCTCCTACGAGCAGTACTTC.

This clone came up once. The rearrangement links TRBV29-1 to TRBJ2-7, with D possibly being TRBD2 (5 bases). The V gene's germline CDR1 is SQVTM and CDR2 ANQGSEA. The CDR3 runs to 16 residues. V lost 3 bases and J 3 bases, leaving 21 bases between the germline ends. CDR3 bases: TGCAGCGTTGATCCCCACCTATCGGGGAAAGTCTACGAGCAGTACTTC. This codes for CSVDPHLSGKVYEQYF.

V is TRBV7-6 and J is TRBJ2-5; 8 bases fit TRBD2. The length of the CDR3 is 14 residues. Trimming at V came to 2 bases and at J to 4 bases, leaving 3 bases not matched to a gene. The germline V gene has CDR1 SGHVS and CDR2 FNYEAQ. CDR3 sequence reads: CASSLWTSRETQYF. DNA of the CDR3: TGTGCCAGCAGCTTATGGACTAGCAGAGAGACCCAGTACTTC.

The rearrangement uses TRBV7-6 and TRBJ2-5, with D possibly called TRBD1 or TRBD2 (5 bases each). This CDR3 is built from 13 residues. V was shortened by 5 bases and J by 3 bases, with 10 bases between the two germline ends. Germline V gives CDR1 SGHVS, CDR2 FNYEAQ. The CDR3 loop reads CASSPGTKETQYF. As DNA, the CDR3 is TGTGCCAGCAGCCCCGGGACCAAAGAGACCCAGTACTTC.

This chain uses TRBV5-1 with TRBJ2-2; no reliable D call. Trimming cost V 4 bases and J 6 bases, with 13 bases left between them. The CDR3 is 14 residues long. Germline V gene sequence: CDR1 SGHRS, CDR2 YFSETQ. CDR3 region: CASSEVEFSGELFF. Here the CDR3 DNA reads TGCGCCAGCAGCGAGGTAGAGTTTTCCGGGGAGCTGTTTTTT.

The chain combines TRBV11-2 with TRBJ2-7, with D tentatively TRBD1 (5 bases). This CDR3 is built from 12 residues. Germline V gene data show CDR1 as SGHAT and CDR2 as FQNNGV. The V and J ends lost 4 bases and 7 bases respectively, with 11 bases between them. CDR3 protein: CASSWEWTEQYF. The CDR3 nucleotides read TGTGCCAGCAGCTGGGAATGGACAGAGCAGTACTTC.

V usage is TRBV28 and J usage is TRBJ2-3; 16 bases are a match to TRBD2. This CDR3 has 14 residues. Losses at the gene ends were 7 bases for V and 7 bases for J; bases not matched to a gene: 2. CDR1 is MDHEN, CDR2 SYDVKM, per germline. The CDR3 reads CASMGLAGGNTQYF. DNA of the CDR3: TGTGCCAGCATGGGACTAGCGGGAGGGAATACGCAGTATTTT.

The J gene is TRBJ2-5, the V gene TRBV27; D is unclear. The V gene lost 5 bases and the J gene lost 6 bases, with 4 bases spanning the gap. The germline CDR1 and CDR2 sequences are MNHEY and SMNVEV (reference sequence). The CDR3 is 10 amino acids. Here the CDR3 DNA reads TGTGCCAGCAGTCCGAAGACCCAGTACTTC. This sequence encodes CASSPKTQYF.

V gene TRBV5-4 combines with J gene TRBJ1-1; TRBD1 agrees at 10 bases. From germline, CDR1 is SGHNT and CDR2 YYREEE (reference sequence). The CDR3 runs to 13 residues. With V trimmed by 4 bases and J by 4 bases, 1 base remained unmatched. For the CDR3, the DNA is TGTGCCAGCAGCCGGACAGGGGGCACTGAAGCTTTCTTT. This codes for CASSRTGGTEAFF.

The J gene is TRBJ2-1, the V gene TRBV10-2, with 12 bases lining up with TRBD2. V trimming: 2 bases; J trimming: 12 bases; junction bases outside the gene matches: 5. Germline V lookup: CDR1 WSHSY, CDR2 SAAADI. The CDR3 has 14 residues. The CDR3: CASSEPSGGVGQFF. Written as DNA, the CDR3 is TGCGCCAGCAGTGAGCCTAGCGGGGGGGTAGGGCAGTTCTTC.

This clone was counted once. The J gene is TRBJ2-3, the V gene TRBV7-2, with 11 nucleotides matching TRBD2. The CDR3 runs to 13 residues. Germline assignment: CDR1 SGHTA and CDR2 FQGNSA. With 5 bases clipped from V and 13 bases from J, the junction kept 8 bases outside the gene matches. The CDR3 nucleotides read TGTGCCAGCAGCGCCTTACTAGCGGGAGATGAGTATTTT. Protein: CASSALLAGDEYF.

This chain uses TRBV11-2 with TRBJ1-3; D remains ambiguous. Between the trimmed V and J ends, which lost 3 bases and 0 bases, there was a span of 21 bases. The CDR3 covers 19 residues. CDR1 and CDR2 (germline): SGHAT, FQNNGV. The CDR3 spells CASSLTTGSLTRSGNTIYF. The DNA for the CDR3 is TGTGCCAGCAGCTTGACGACGGGGAGTCTTACCCGCTCTGGAAACACCATATATTTT.

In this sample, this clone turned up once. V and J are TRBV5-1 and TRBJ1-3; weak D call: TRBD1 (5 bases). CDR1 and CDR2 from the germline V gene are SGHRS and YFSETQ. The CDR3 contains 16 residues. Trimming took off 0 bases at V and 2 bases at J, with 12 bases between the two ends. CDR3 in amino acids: CASSLARQGAGNTIYF. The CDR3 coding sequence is TGCGCCAGCAGCTTGGCCAGGCAAGGGGCTGGAAACACCATATATTTT.

The CDR3 DNA sequence: TGTGCCAGCAGCGTTCGGCGGGGGGGTACTGATGATACGCAGTATTTT. Amino acids: CASSVRRGGTDDTQYF. The V and J genes are TRBV5-4 and TRBJ2-3; 9 bases are a match to TRBD2. This CDR3 spans 16 amino acids. V was clipped by 4 bases and J by 6 bases; unmatched bases: 12. CDR1 SGHNT and CDR2 YYREEE come from the germline V gene (reference sequence). The whole variable domain, filled in from reference TRBV5-4 and TRBJ2-3, reads ETGVTQSPTHLIKTRGQQVTLRCSSQSGHNTVSWYQQALGQGPQFIFQYYREEENGRGNFPPRFSGLQFPNYSSELNVNALELDDSALYLCASSVRRGGTDDTQYFGPGTRLTVL.

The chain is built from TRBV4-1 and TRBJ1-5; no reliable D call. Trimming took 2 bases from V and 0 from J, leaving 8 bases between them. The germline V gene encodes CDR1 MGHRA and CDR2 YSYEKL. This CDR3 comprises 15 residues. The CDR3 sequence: CASSQIGNSNQPQHF. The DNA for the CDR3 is TGCGCCAGCAGCCAAATCGGGAATAGCAATCAGCCCCAGCATTTT.

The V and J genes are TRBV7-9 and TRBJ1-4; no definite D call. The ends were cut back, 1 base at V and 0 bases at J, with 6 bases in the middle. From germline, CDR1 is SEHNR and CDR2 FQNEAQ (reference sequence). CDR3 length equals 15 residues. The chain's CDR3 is CASSLGAATNEKLFF. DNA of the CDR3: TGTGCCAGCAGCTTAGGGGCCGCAACTAATGAAAAACTGTTTTTT.

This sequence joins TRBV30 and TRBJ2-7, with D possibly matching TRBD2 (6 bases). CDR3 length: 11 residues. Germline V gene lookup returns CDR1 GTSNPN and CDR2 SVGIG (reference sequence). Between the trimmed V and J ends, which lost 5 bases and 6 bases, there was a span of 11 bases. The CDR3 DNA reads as TGTGCCTGGGGGGACGGGGGCGAGCAGTACTTC. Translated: CAWGDGGEQYF.

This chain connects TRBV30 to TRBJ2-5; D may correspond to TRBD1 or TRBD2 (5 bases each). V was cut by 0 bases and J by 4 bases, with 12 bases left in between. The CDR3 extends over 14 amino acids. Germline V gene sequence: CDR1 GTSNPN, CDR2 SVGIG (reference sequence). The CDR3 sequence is CAWSVRGARETQYF. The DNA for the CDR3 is TGTGCCTGGAGTGTAAGAGGGGCGCGAGAGACCCAGTACTTC. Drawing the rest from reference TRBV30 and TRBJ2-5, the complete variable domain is SQTIHQWPATLVQPVGSPLSLECTVEGTSNPNLYWYRQAAGRGLQLLFYSVGIGQISSEVPQNLSASRPQDRQFILSSKKLLLSDSGFYLCAWSVRGARETQYFGPGTRLLVL.